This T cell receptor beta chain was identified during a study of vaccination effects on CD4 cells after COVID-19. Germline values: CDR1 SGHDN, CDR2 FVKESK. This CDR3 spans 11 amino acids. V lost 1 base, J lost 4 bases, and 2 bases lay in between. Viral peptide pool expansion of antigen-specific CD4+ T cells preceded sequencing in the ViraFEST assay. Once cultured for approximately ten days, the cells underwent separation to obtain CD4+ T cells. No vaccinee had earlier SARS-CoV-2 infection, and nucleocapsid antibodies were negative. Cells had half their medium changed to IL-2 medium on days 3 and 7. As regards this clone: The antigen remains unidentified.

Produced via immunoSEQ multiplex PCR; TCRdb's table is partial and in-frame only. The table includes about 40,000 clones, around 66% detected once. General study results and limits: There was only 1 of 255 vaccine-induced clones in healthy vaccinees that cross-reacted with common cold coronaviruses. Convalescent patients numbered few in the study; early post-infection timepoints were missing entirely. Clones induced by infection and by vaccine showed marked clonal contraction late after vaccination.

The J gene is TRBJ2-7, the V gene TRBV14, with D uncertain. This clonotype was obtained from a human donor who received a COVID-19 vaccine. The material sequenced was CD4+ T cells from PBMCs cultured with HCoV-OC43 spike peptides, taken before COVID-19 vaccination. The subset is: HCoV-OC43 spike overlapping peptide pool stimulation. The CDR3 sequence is CASSQAYEQYF. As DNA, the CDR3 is TGTGCCAGCAGCCAAGCGTACGAGCAGTACTTC.